These 4 T cell receptor beta chains share one sample of origin, sequenced in a study of identical twins. Using its own MiXCR run on the 5' RACE reads, TCRdb lists one record per CDR3 protein. The profile covers 1,800,000 or so distinct CDR3 sequences, with around a third appearing a single time and under 0.35% taken by the ten largest. The specimen was cord blood. These receptors all stem from a newborn girl in good health.

The chain joins TRBV20-1 to TRBJ2-7, with TRBD2 as a possible D gene (5 bases). Germline CDR1 reads DFQATT; CDR2 reads SNEGSKA (reference sequence). Trimming took 2 bases from V and 6 from J, leaving 14 bases between them. This CDR3 contains 13 residues. Written as DNA, the CDR3 is TGCAGTGCTAGAAGTGGGAGCTTTTCCGAGCAGTACTTC. Translating it yields CSARSGSFSEQYF.

The rearrangement links TRBV2 to TRBJ2-5; perhaps TRBD2 as D (5 bases). The V end was cut by 6 bases, the J end by 11 bases, with 13 bases between. The CDR3 has 11 amino acids. Germline lookup yields CDR1 SNHLY and CDR2 FYNNEI. For the CDR3, the DNA is TGTGCCAGCAGGGCTCCTAGCACACAGTACTTC. Translated, it gives CASRAPSTQYF.

This clonotype turned up a few times. V is TRBV11-2 and J is TRBJ2-2, with 11 nucleotides matching TRBD2. The V gene's germline CDR1 is SGHAT and CDR2 FQNNGV. V shed 2 bases and J 2 bases; nucleotides not matched to a gene: 7. The CDR3 length is 18 residues. CDR3 nucleotides: TGTGCCAGCAGCTTATCCCCCCTAGCGGGGGGAAACACCGGGGAGCTGTTTTTT. It translates to CASSLSPLAGGNTGELFF.

This clonotype was observed at least ten times. The chain links TRBV9 to TRBJ2-1; the D is unclear. The germline gives CDR1 SGDLS, CDR2 YYNGEE. The CDR3 has 12 amino acids. With 0 bases removed from V and 6 bases from J, the gap between germline ends came to 4 bases. The CDR3 is CASSVGLNEQFF. The CDR3, as DNA: TGTGCCAGCAGCGTAGGGCTCAATGAGCAGTTCTTC.